This T cell receptor (beta chain) was sequenced during a study of T cell responses to AZD1222 COVID-19 vaccine. Study observations and caveats: Dominant CD4 TCR responses targeted spike regions 160-218 and 743-854. White British donors predominated, females outnumbered males, and clonal diversity was possibly underestimated. After two AZD1222 doses, spike-specific TCR breadth and depth rose versus day 0.

The data were produced by immunoSEQ multiplex PCR, yet TCRdb's version contains in-frame clones alone and is incomplete. This sample yields some 190,000 clones, of which about 90% are seen a single time; around 7.9% belongs to the top ten. In regard to this clone: What it binds is not known.

The ends lost 2 bases at V and 7 bases at J; junction bases unmatched: 9. CDR3 length: 16 amino acids. Germline CDR1 and CDR2: SGHTA and FQGNSA. The chain links TRBV7-2 to TRBJ2-2; 8 nucleotides agree with TRBD2. Material: peripheral blood, obtained on day 0 of AZD1222 vaccination. The source is an adult in good health. CDR3 nucleotide sequence: TGTGCCAGCAGCTTATCCGGGGGGGCCGGTAACGGGGAGCTGTTTTTT. Protein product: CASSLSGGAGNGELFF.